The clone carrying this T cell receptor (beta chain) was observed many times. This specimen belongs to a study of T cells after yellow fever vaccination. A single record per CDR3 protein comes from TCRdb applying MiXCR to the 5' RACE reads. This table holds roughly 140,000 distinct CDR3 sequences, roughly 8% found once. The TCR originated in a man aged 25 to 40 who received the YFV17D yellow fever vaccine. Specimen: CD4+ T cells sorted from PBMCs, collected 5 days after the yellow fever booster vaccination.

The CDR3 sequence is CATSDDRGGGRQTQYF. In nucleotides, the CDR3 is TGTGCCACCAGTGATGACAGGGGGGGGGGTCGGCAGACCCAGTACTTC. The J gene is TRBJ2-5, the V gene TRBV24-1; 9 nucleotides line up with TRBD1. The V gene end was trimmed by 3 bases and the J gene end by 6 bases; junction bases not matched to a gene: 10. Looked up from germline, CDR1 is KGHDR and CDR2 is SFDVKD. The CDR3 totals 16 residues.